The entry that follows covers one T cell receptor (beta chain) sequence. Its antigen is as yet unknown. These data come from a study of human T cells and chemical hapten exposure. The overall study: Patch tests put 0.01% DPC on the upper back, and the results were checked at 6 days. Whole-study findings and limits: The number of TCRs above 1 in 1000 frequency did not change after DPC sensitization. PT1 expanded TCR counts correlated positively with patch test score.

Trimming took off 7 bases at V and 3 bases at J, with 18 bases between the two ends. Germline assignment: CDR1 MNHEY and CDR2 SVGAGI. The CDR3 contains 16 residues. The time point denotes: patch test 3, about 24 weeks after DPC sensitization. The treatment was: therapeutic diphenylcyclopropenone sensitization with weekly scalp DPC. TCRdb reprocessed the RACE reads via MiXCR and lists one record per CDR3 protein. The sample has under 75,000 distinct CDR3 sequences; over 8.5% are singletons. The rearrangement joins TRBV6-5 to TRBJ2-2; TRBD1 is a possible D gene (6 bases). The source is a woman aged 45-60 years with alopecia areata. Some clones in this sample may be carry-over from other donors' samples. The sample consisted of whole blood, taken in connection with sensitization to the hapten diphenylcyclopropenone (DPC). The CDR3: CASTTDRRPHTGELFF. Written as DNA, the CDR3 is TGTGCCAGCACTACCGACAGGAGACCCCACACCGGGGAGCTGTTTTTT.